This TCR beta chain was captured in a study of T cell repertoires in cytomegalovirus infection. Study-level background: Public signatures in TCR beta pointed to CMV infection and matching HLA type. Study results and caveats: In two of eight donors, the top clonotype was HLA-C-restricted CMV-specific.

From the reads, TCRdb called clonotypes with MiXCR, one entry per CDR3 protein. Of fewer than 700,000 distinct CDR3 sequences in the sample, roughly 24% were seen once. About this clonotype itself: Its cognate antigen is unknown.

CDR1 and CDR2 (germline): MDHEN, SYDVKM. The CDR3 covers 16 residues. V lost 4 bases and J lost 2, with 15 bases in between. The V call is TRBV28, the J call TRBJ1-5; D may be TRBD1 (5 bases). The TCR originated in a human donor in good health (CMV status not recorded). Some clones in this sample may be carry-over from other donors' samples. The specimen was CD8+ T cells from PBMCs. In nucleotides, the CDR3 is TGTGCCAGCAGTTCCAGGACAACCCATGGCAATCAGCCCCAGCATTTT. Its translation: CASSSRTTHGNQPQHF. Combining the CDR3 with reference TRBV28 and TRBJ1-5 gives the whole variable domain DVKVTQSSRYLVKRTGEKVFLECVQDMDHENMFWYRQDPGLGLRLIYFSYDVKMKEKGDIPEGYSVSREKKERFSLILESASTNQTSMYLCASSSRTTHGNQPQHFGDGTRLSIL.